This TCR beta chain was recorded in a study of T cells in Graves' hyperthyroidism and ophthalmopathy. The study, taken as a whole, reports: Also found in blood were most expanded thyroid clonotypes above 0.001.

TCR beta CDR3 regions were amplified from RNA. Initially, a first-round RT-PCR of the TCR CDR3 employed the HTBI primer set. Each CDR3 protein gets one entry after TCRdb re-called the multiplex PCR reads with MiXCR. In the table there are approximately 590,000 distinct CDR3 sequences, about 45% of which are singletons. Germline loops: CDR1 ENHRY, CDR2 SYGVKD. The CDR3 totals 14 residues. Concerning this clonotype itself: Its antigen is not identified. At one of its ends the junction is not consistent with the germline gene, which may arise from a read error.

The V gene is TRBV10-3, the J gene TRBJ1-5; no clear D gene. The specimen was peripheral blood or thyroid tissue (not recorded which). The sequence was collected from a woman aged 18-29 years with Graves' hyperthyroidism. The CDR3 sequence: CASSLEGYNQPQHF. The DNA for the CDR3 is TGTGCCAGCAGTTTAGAAGGTTACAATCAGCCCCAGCATTTT.